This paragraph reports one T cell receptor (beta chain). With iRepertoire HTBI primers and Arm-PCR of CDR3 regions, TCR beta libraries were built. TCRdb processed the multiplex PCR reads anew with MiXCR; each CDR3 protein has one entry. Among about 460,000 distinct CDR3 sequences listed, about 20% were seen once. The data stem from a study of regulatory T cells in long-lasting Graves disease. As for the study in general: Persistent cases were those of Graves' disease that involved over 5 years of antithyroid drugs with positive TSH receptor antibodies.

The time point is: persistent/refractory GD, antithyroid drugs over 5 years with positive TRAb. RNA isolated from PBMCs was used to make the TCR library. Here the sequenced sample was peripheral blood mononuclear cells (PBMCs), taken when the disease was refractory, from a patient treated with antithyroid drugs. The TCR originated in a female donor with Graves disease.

The CDR3 region has the DNA TGTGCCAGCAACGAAGACTCGCCACCTTCCGAGCAGTACTTC. Its translation is CASNEDSPPSEQYF. The chain carries TRBV25-1 and TRBJ2-7, with D unresolved. V was cut by 7 bases and J by 6 bases, with 19 bases left in between. This CDR3 spans 14 amino acids. Germline CDR1 MGHDK, CDR2 SYGVNS.